In its sample, the clone carrying this T cell receptor (beta chain) ranks as medium-sized (0.01 to 0.1%). V shed 3 bases, J shed 4 bases, and the junction held 4 bases outside the gene matches. Looked up from germline, CDR1 is MDHEN and CDR2 is SYDVKM. The CDR3 spans 15 residues. Amplification used 60 Vbeta primers and 13 Jbeta primers. Profiled with immunoSEQ multiplex PCR; TCRdb holds only in-frame clones, not every one. This sample has tens of thousands of clones, with approximately 79% found just once. The entry originates in a study of cytomegalovirus exposure and HLA in healthy donors. Material for sequencing was PBMCs. This TCR came from a female donor in good health and CMV-seronegative. The rearrangement uses TRBV28 and TRBJ1-5; 9 bases are shared with TRBD1. The CDR3 sequence is CASSFRQGGNQPQHF. In DNA, the CDR3 is TGTGCCAGCAGTTTTCGACAGGGGGGTAATCAGCCCCAGCATTTT.